This T cell receptor (beta chain) was recorded in a study of identical twins. TCRdb fed the 5' RACE reads into MiXCR, producing one record per CDR3 protein. The sample has hundreds of thousands of distinct CDR3 sequences, 5.5% to 7.5% seen once. CDR3 size: 15 residues. The junction had 7 bases not matched to a gene; V was cut back by 6 bases and J by 2 bases. Ten or more counts support this clonotype. Its antigen is unknown. Study findings and constraints: Insertions ran lower in abundant cord blood beta clonotypes, though not in memory repertoires. Twin pairs had excess sharing that was weaker in beta out-of-frame sequences.

Source material: naive T cells sorted from blood. The TCR sequence derives from a man aged 18 to 30 in good health. The chain carries TRBV12-3 or TRBV12-4 and TRBJ1-5; 7 positions agree with TRBD1. The CDR3 region has the DNA TGTGCCAGCAGAGCCGACAGGGTCGGCAATCAGCCCCAGCATTTT. Residues: CASRADRVGNQPQHF.